This TCR beta chain stems from a study of blood T cell repertoires in COVID-19. Across the whole study: In each case, the material was cDNA or gDNA derived from T cells, B-cell-depleted T cells, or PBMCs.

The junction had 9 bases not matched to a gene; V was cut back by 6 bases and J by 7 bases. The CDR3 runs 14 residues. Germline V lookup: CDR1 MNHEY, CDR2 SVGAGI. Measured with immunoSEQ multiplex PCR; TCRdb has only the in-frame clones, and not every one. The table lists some 350,000 clones, 87% of them singletons, with around 3% in the top ten. Participant ages covered roughly 18 to 89 years across 24 US areas. Which cohort a participant joined came from the clinical history participants gave. This sequence was found in a young woman who had recovered from COVID-19. The sample comprised PBMCs or T cells enriched from blood (not recorded which). V is TRBV6-5 and J is TRBJ2-7; TRBD1 matches 10 bases. For the CDR3, the DNA is TGTGCCAGCAGCTCGGGACAGGGGCTGGAAGAGCAGTACTTC. Residues: CASSSGQGLEEQYF.